The 7 T cell receptor beta chains in this list originate from one sample, sequenced in a study of control samples from healthy donors and cancer patients. Sequencing used immunoSEQ multiplex PCR; TCRdb keeps in-frame clones, though not all of them. The top ten hold roughly 4% of the sample, which has about 110,000 clones, just over 90% seen once. Sequencing was done on a sample of blood. The receptors were sampled from a human donor in good health. The donor label of this sample is uncertain.

V and J are TRBV27 and TRBJ2-7; TRBD2 is a possible D gene (5 bases). The CDR3 contains 15 residues. Per the germline V gene, CDR1 is MNHEY and CDR2 is SMNVEV (reference sequence). The ends were cut back, 2 bases at V and 2 bases at J, with 13 bases in the middle. The CDR3 here is CASSLLRGGAYEQYF. CDR3 nucleotide sequence: TGTGCCAGCAGTTTACTCCGGGGTGGTGCCTACGAGCAGTACTTC.

The chain combines TRBV3-1 (or the pseudogene TRBV3-2) with TRBJ1-3, with 7 bases that match TRBD1. V lost 4 bases and J lost 4; bases outside the gene matches: 10. In germline, CDR1 is LGHDT, CDR2 YNNKEL (reference sequence). The CDR3 runs 16 residues. In DNA form, the CDR3 reads TGTGCCAGCAGCCCCTTCCACGGGACAGTGGGAAACACCATATATTTT. Translating it yields CASSPFHGTVGNTIYF.

The rearrangement joins TRBV20-1 to TRBJ1-4; the D is unclear. V lost 3 bases, J lost 6 bases, and 11 bases lay in between. CDR3 size: 13 residues. CDR1 and CDR2 (germline): DFQATT, SNEGSKA (reference sequence). CDR3 protein: CSASIGVDEKLFF. The CDR3 nucleotides are TGCAGTGCTAGTATTGGGGTTGATGAAAAACTGTTTTTT.

This chain uses TRBV27 with TRBJ1-1; weak D call: TRBD1 (6 bases). Germline lookup yields CDR1 MNHEY and CDR2 SMNVEV (reference sequence). V gave up 2 bases and J gave up 3 bases, with 10 bases separating them. The CDR3 has 14 residues. The DNA for the CDR3 is TGTGCCAGCAGTTTACAGGGGCCTTACACTGAAGCTTTCTTT. It encodes CASSLQGPYTEAFF.

V and J are TRBV5-1 and TRBJ1-5; D remains ambiguous. The length of the CDR3 is 16 residues. Deletions cut 4 bases from V and 0 bases from J, with 14 bases between. From germline, CDR1 is SGHRS and CDR2 YFSETQ. CDR3 residues: CASSPVGLPSNQPQHF. CDR3 nucleotide sequence: TGCGCCAGCAGCCCCGTGGGCCTCCCTAGCAATCAGCCCCAGCATTTT.

The chain has TRBV27 and TRBJ2-3; D gene unclear. The length of the CDR3 is 16 residues. The V gene's germline CDR1 is MNHEY and CDR2 SMNVEV (reference sequence). V lost 5 bases and J 0 bases, leaving 15 bases between the germline ends. Written as DNA, the CDR3 is TGTGCCAGCAGTGATCTTCCGGGTGCTAGCACAGATACGCAGTATTTT. Protein: CASSDLPGASTDTQYF.

The chain is built from TRBV2 and TRBJ1-3; no clear D gene. Germline V gives CDR1 SNHLY, CDR2 FYNNEI. The length of the CDR3 is 14 residues. V shed 4 bases and J shed 0 bases, with 7 bases lying between them. DNA of the CDR3: TGTGCCAGCAGTGTCCAGACCTCTGGAAACACCATATATTTT. It specifies CASSVQTSGNTIYF.